The subject of this entry is one T cell receptor (beta chain). The sample is drawn from a study of blood T cell repertoires in COVID-19. Study context: Samples taken during acute and convalescent COVID-19 were collected in the United States, Italy and Spain. The analysed material was cDNA or gDNA that came from T cells, B-cell-depleted T cells, or PBMCs.

The CDR3 is 13 residues long. V was pared by 5 bases and J by 8 bases, with 4 bases of the junction left unmatched. Per the germline V gene, CDR1 is WNHNN and CDR2 is SYGVQD (reference sequence). This table comes from immunoSEQ multiplex PCR, and its TCRdb copy is limited to in-frame clones, with some not included. The sample includes roughly 95,000 clones, less than 85% seen only once; the top ten take approximately 22%. V gene TRBV10-1 combines with J gene TRBJ2-1, with 9 bases fitting TRBD1. Sample: peripheral blood. The sequence was obtained from a human donor in a cohort sampled during active COVID-19. The CDR3 loop reads CASSKGQGHEQFF. Here the CDR3 DNA reads TGCGCCAGCAGTAAGGGACAGGGTCATGAGCAGTTCTTC.